The T cell receptor beta chain under discussion was sequenced for a study of T-cell memory formation after mild COVID-19. MiXCR was run by TCRdb on the 5' RACE reads, yielding one entry per CDR3 protein. The repertoire holds some 450,000 distinct CDR3 sequences, with around 19% as singletons. The V end was cut by 3 bases, the J end by 10 bases, with 9 bases between. Germline values: CDR1 LGHDT, CDR2 YNNKEL (reference sequence). The CDR3 loop spans 11 amino acids. On this clonotype: Antigen: not known.

Study-wide points: The study found contracting CD4+ clones mainly in CM and EM and contracting CD8+ clones in EMRA. Cross-reactive memory appears to have joined, as suggested by some responding clones showing up in pre-infection memory. Confirmation was lacking for SARS-CoV-2 specificity of second-wave clones that peaked on day 37.

Input material: PBMCs or a T cell subset sorted from them (not recorded which). The V gene is TRBV3-1, the J gene TRBJ1-1; D uncertain. This sequence was found in an adult woman who had mild COVID-19 (a few samples of this study predate the infection). Cell type and time point are not known. CDR3 DNA sequence: TGTGCCAGCAGCCAGGCCGATAGAGCTTTCTTT. Its translation: CASSQADRAFF. Full variable domain (missing parts from reference TRBV3-1 and TRBJ1-1): DTAVSQTPKYLVTQMGNDKSIKCEQNLGHDTMYWYKQDSKKFLKIMFSYNNKELIINETVPNRFSPKSPDKAHLNLHINSLELGDSAVYFCASSQADRAFFGQGTRLTVV.